The sequence of this TCR beta chain was determined in a study of CD8 T cells in Susac syndrome. From germline, CDR1 is SGHDN and CDR2 FVKESK. V gave up 4 bases and J gave up 9 bases; unmatched junction bases: 5. There are 13 residues in the CDR3. This clonotype showed up just once. It was with random hexamers that 0.5 to 1 ug RNA was reverse transcribed. TCRdb re-called the immunoSEQ multiplex PCR reads with MiXCR, one entry per CDR3 protein. The repertoire holds approximately 140,000 distinct CDR3 sequences, with 85% to 95% as singletons. This chain joins TRBV14 and TRBJ2-2, with 7 bases lining up with TRBD1. The source is a human donor with multiple sclerosis. Sequencing input: CD4+ T cells from PBMCs. The CDR3 DNA follows: TGTGCCAGCAGCCTCGTAGGGGGCCGGGAGCTGTTTTTT. Translating it yields CASSLVGGRELFF. The full variable domain, its missing parts supplied by reference TRBV14 and TRBJ2-2, is EAGVTQFPSHSVIEKGQTVTLRCDPISGHDNLYWYRRVMGKEIKFLLHFVKESKQDESGMPNNRFLAERTGGTYSTLKVQPAELEDSGVYFCASSLVGGRELFFGEGSRLTVL.